These T cell receptor beta chains were read from a single sample in a study of patients and donors after allogeneic stem cell transplantation. TCRdb independently ran MiXCR on the RT-PCR reads; one entry per CDR3 protein. The repertoire holds just over 2,500 distinct CDR3 sequences, approximately 8% seen once, with around 9.6% in the top ten. Source material: blood, either unsorted or a sorted T cell fraction (not recorded which). The receptors shown here come from a human donor who was either an allogeneic HSCT recipient or a stem cell or donor lymphocyte infusion donor (not recorded which). It is not recorded whose cells these are; they may come from a transplant donor. Each CDR3 is given with its conserved first and last residue. A D gene is named only where the DNA matches it firmly. Clone size is not always given. Where it is, it says once, few, many or a class for expanded clones.

clone_size: .; d_call: .; v_call: TRBV11-2; j_call: TRBJ2-1; cdr3_nt: TGTGCCAGCAGCTTGGGACGCCACAATGAGCAGTTCTTC; cdr3_aa: CASSLGRHNEQFF
clone_size: few; d_call: TRBD2; v_call: TRBV18; j_call: TRBJ2-1; cdr3_nt: TGTGCCAGCTCACCGAGGGTCGGGACAGCTCCTAGCGGGAGCCACAATGAGCAGTTCTTC; cdr3_aa: CASSPRVGTAPSGSHNEQFF
clone_size: medium-sized; d_call: .; v_call: TRBV7-2; j_call: TRBJ2-3; cdr3_nt: TGTGCCAGCAGCTTTGGCGGGGGCCCCCAAGATACGCAGTATTTT; cdr3_aa: CASSFGGGPQDTQYF
clone_size: .; d_call: .; v_call: TRBV4-1; j_call: TRBJ1-6; cdr3_nt: TGCGCCAGCAGCCCCTATCAGGGAAGTAATTCACCCCTCCACTTT; cdr3_aa: CASSPYQGSNSPLHF
clone_size: medium-sized; d_call: TRBD1; v_call: TRBV12-3/TRBV12-4; j_call: TRBJ1-1; cdr3_nt: TGTGCCAGCAGCCTAGGACAGGGTCACACTGAAGCTTTCTTT; cdr3_aa: CASSLGQGHTEAFF
clone_size: large; d_call: TRBD1; v_call: TRBV7-6; j_call: TRBJ2-7; cdr3_nt: TGTGCCAGCAGCTTAGACAGGGGGTACTACGAGCAGTACTTC; cdr3_aa: CASSLDRGYYEQYF
clone_size: large; d_call: .; v_call: TRBV18; j_call: TRBJ2-7; cdr3_nt: TGTGCCAGCTCACCACTCGCTGCCCACGAGCAGTACTTC; cdr3_aa: CASSPLAAHEQYF
clone_size: medium-sized; d_call: TRBD1; v_call: TRBV29-1; j_call: TRBJ2-7; cdr3_nt: TGCAGCGTTGAGGATCCCGACAGGGGCAGAAACGAGCAGTACTTC; cdr3_aa: CSVEDPDRGRNEQYF
clone_size: .; d_call: .; v_call: TRBV19; j_call: TRBJ2-7; cdr3_nt: TGTGCCAGTAGTATAGAATTGAGGGCCGAGCAGTACTTC; cdr3_aa: CASSIELRAEQYF
clone_size: few; d_call: .; v_call: TRBV6-2/TRBV6-3; j_call: TRBJ2-2; cdr3_nt: TGTGCCAGCAGCCCGGCCTCGGCAGGGTCCACCGGGGAGCTGTTTTTT; cdr3_aa: CASSPASAGSTGELFF
clone_size: .; d_call: .; v_call: TRBV27; j_call: TRBJ2-3; cdr3_nt: TGTGCCAGCACCCTAGGGGTGGGTGCAGATACGCAGTATTTT; cdr3_aa: CASTLGVGADTQYF
clone_size: .; d_call: TRBD1; v_call: TRBV29-1; j_call: TRBJ2-7; cdr3_nt: TGCAGCGTTGAAGGGACAGGGGGCGGAATAGCCGAGCAGTACTTC; cdr3_aa: CSVEGTGGGIAEQYF
clone_size: medium-sized; d_call: TRBD2; v_call: TRBV20-1; j_call: TRBJ2-7; cdr3_nt: TGCAGTGCTAGAGAGACTAGCGACTACGAGCAGTACTTC; cdr3_aa: CSARETSDYEQYF
clone_size: few; d_call: TRBD2; v_call: TRBV5-1; j_call: TRBJ2-2; cdr3_nt: TGCGCCAGCAGCTCCGCCCCCGGGACTAGCGGCACCGGGGAGCTGTTTTTT; cdr3_aa: CASSSAPGTSGTGELFF